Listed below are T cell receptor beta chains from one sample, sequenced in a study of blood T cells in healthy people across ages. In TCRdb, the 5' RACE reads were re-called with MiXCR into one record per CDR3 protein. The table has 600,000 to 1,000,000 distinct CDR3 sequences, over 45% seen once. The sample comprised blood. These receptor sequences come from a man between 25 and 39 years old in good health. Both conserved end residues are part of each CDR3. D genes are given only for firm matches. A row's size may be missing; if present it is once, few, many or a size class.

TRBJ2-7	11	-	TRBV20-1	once	TGCAGTGCTAGAGATGGGGACGAGCAGTACTTC	CSARDGDEQYF
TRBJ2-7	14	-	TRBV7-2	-	TGTGCCAGCAGCTTTGATTCCTCCTACAATGAGCAGTACTTC	CASSFDSSYNEQYF
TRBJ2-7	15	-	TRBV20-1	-	TGCAGTGCTACCGTAGGACAGCAGATCTCCTACGAGCAGTACTTC	CSATVGQQISYEQYF
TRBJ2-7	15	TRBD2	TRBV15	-	TGTGCCACCAGCAGAGCGTTTGCTAGCGGGAGCGAGCAGTACTTC	CATSRAFASGSEQYF
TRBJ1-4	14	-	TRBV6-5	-	TGTGCCAGCAGTTTCTACAGGGTTAATAAAAAACTGTTTTTT	CASSFYRVNKKLFF
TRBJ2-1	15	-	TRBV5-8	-	TGTGCCAGCAGCTTGCTGCACAGGGTCTTGGAGACCCAGTTCTTC	CASSLLHRVLETQFF
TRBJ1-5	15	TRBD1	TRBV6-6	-	TGTGCCAGCAGTGGACCGGGACAGTATAATCAGCCCCAGCATTTT	CASSGPGQYNQPQHF
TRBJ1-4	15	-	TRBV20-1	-	TGCAGTGCTCCTGAGGGGTCGGCAACTAATGAAAAACTGTTTTTT	CSAPEGSATNEKLFF
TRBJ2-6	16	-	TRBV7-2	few	TGTGCCAGCAGCTTGCCAGATAGCTCTGGGGCCAACGTCCTGACTTTC	CASSLPDSSGANVLTF
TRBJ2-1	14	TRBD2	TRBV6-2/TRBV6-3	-	TGTGCCAGCAGTGGCTGGGGGGGATTCAATGAGCAGTTCTTC	CASSGWGGFNEQFF
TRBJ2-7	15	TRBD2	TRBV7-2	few	TGTGCCAGCAGCTTATTAGCGGGACCTACCTACGAGCAGTACTTC	CASSLLAGPTYEQYF
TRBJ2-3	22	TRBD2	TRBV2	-	TGTGCCAGCAGTCTGACAGGGCGACGCGTGGCTACTAGCGGGAGGATCACAGATACGCAGTATTTT	CASSLTGRRVATSGRITDTQYF
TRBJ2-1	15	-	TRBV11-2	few	TGTGCCAGCAGCTCAGGGTGGGTTATTCACAATGAGCAGTTCTTC	CASSSGWVIHNEQFF
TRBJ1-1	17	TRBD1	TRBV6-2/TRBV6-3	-	TGTGCCAGCAGTTACTCGAGGGACAGGATCCTTCAGGATGAAGCTTTCTTT	CASSYSRDRILQDEAFF
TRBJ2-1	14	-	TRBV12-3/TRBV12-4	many	TGTGCCAGCAGTTTGATGGGGGTGCGGGGTGAGCAGTTCTTC	CASSLMGVRGEQFF
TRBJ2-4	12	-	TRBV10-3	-	TGTGCCATCAGTGCCACAGGGGGGGAGCAGTACTTC	CAISATGGEQYF
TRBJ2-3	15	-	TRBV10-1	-	TGCGCCAGCAAAACTAGACCGTCTAGCACAGATACGCAGTATTTT	CASKTRPSSTDTQYF
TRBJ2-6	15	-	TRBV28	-	TGTGCCAGCACTGGCCGACCCTCTGGGGCCAACGTCCTGACTTTC	CASTGRPSGANVLTF
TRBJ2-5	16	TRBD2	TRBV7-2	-	TGTGCCAGCAGCGTAGCGGGAGAAGGGGGCTACAATGAGCAGTACTTC	CASSVAGEGGYNEQYF
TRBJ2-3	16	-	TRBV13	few	TGTGCCAGCAGCTTAGGCTTGGCGGGACCCCTAGATACGCAGTATTTT	CASSLGLAGPLDTQYF
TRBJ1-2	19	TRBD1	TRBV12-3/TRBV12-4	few	TGTGCCAGCAGCCGGCACCAGACGACTAGGACAGGCCGAATCTATGGCTACACCTTC	CASSRHQTTRTGRIYGYTF
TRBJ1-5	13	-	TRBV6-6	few	TGTGCCAGCTTGTTGGGTAGCAATCAGCCCCAGCATTTT	CASLLGSNQPQHF
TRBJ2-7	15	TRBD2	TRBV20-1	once	TGCAGTGCTAGTCCCGGGACTAGCGGTTACAATGAGCAGTACTTC	CSASPGTSGYNEQYF
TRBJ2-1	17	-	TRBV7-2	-	TGTGCCGGCAGCTTAGCGACCATCCTTACAGCGGCCAATGAGCAGTTCTTC	CAGSLATILTAANEQFF
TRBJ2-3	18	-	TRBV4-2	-	TGTGCCAGCAGCCCGACAACGAGGACTGGAGGCCCCACAGATACGCAGTATTTT	CASSPTTRTGGPTDTQYF
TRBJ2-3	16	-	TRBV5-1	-	TGCGCCAGCAGCTTGAGTTTGCCCCCTCCCACAGATACGCAGTATTTT	CASSLSLPPPTDTQYF
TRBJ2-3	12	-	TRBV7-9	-	TGTGCCAGCACAGGGTTCACAGATACGCAGTATTTT	CASTGFTDTQYF
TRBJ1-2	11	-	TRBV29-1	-	TGCAGCGGGGGGGGGAACTATGGCTACACCTTC	CSGGGNYGYTF
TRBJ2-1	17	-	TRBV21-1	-	TGTGCCAGCAGCTGCGGGTACCCGGGGAAGATCTACAATGAGCAGTTCTTC	CASSCGYPGKIYNEQFF
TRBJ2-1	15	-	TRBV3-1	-	TGTGCCAGCAGCCAAGATCCGCGGGGCGCCAATGAGCAGTTCTTC	CASSQDPRGANEQFF
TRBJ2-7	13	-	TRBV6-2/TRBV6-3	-	TGTGCCAGCAGTTACGAGGATTCCTACGAGCAGTACTTC	CASSYEDSYEQYF
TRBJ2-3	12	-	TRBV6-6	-	TGTGCCAGCAGTTACGGGCCGAGTACGCAGTATTTT	CASSYGPSTQYF
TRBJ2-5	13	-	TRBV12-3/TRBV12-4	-	TGTGCCAGCAGTACCTTAGTCAAAGAGACCCAGTACTTC	CASSTLVKETQYF
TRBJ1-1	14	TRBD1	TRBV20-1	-	TGCAGTGCTAGAGACCCAGGGGGGTGGACTGAAGCTTTCTTT	CSARDPGGWTEAFF
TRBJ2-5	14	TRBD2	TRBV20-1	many	TGCAGTGCTAGGTCTAGCGGGAGGTCAGGGACCCAGTACTTC	CSARSSGRSGTQYF
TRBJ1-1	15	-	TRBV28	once	TGTGCCAGCAGGAGAACAGACCGATTGAACACTGAAGCTTTCTTT	CASRRTDRLNTEAFF
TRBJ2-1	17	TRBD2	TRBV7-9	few	TGTGCCAGCAGCCCATCTAGACTAGCGGGGACCTACAATGAGCAGTTCTTC	CASSPSRLAGTYNEQFF
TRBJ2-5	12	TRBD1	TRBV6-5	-	TGTGCCAGCAACCACAGGGGGGAGACCCAGTACTTC	CASNHRGETQYF
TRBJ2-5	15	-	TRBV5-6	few	TGTGCCAGCAGCTTGGACTTCCTGCCAGTAGAGACCCAGTACTTC	CASSLDFLPVETQYF
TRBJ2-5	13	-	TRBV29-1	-	TGCAGCGGCTTGCGGGCCCTCCAAGAGACCCAGTACTTC	CSGLRALQETQYF
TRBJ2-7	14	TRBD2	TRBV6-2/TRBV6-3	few	TGTGCCAGCAGTTATACCCTAGCGGGCTACGAGCAGTACTTC	CASSYTLAGYEQYF
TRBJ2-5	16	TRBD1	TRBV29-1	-	TGCAGCGTTCCGAAGCCAAGACAGGGGGCAGGAGGGGCCCAGTACTTC	CSVPKPRQGAGGAQYF
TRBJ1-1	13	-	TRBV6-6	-	TGTGCCAGCAGTTACGTGGCCTCTCAAACAGCTTTCTTT	CASSYVASQTAFF
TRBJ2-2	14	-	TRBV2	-	TGTGCCACCAAACAGACGGAAAACACCGGGGAGCTGTTTTTT	CATKQTENTGELFF
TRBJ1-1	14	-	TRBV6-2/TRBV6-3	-	TGTGCCAGCAGTTCCGGGGCTATGAACACTGAAGCTTTCTTT	CASSSGAMNTEAFF
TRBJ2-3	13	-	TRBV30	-	TGTGCCTGGATTAAAACTAGCACAGATACGCAGTATTTT	CAWIKTSTDTQYF
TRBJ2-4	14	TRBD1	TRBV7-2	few	TGTGCCAGCAGCCGCACAGGGGGCACGAACATTCAGTACTTC	CASSRTGGTNIQYF
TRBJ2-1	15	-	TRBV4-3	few	TGCGCCAGCAGCCGACAATCGGGACTTGCGGATGAGCAGTTCTTC	CASSRQSGLADEQFF